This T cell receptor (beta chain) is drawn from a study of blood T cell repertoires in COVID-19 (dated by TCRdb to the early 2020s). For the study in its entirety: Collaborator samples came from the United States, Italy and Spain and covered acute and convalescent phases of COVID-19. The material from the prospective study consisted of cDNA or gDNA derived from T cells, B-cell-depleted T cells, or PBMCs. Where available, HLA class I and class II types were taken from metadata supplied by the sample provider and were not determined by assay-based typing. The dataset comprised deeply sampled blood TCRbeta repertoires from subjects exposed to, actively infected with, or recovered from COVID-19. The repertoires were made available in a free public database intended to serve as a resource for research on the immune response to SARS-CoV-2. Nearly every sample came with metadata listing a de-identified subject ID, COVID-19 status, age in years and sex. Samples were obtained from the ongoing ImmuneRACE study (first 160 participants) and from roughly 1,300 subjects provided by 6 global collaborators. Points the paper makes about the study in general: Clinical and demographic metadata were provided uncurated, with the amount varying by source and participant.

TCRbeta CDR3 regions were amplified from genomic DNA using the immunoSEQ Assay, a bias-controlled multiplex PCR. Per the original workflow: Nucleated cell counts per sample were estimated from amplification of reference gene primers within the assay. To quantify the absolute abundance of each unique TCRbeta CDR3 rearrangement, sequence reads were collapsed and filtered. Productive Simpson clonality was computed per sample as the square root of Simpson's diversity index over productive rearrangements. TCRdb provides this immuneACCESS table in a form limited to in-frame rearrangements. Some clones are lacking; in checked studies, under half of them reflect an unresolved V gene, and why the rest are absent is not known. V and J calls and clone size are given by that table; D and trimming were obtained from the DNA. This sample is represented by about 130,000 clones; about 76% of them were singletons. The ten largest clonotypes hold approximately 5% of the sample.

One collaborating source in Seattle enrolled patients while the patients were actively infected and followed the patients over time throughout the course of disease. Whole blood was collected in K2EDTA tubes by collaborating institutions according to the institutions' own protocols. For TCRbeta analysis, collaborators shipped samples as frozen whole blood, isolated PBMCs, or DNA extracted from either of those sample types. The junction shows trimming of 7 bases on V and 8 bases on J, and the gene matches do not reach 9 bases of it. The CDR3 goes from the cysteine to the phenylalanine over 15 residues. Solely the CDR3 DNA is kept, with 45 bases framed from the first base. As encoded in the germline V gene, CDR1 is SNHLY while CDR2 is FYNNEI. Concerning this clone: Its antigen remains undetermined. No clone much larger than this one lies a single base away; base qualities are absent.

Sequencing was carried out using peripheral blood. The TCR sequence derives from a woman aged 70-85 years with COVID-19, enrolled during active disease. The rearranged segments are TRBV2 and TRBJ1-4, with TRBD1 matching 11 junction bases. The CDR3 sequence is CASNEGQGGGEKLFF. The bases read TGTGCCAGCAACGAGGGACAGGGGGGTGGAGAAAAACTGTTTTTT.